This is a list of T cell receptor beta chains from one sample in a study of blood T cell repertoires in COVID-19. Profiling relied on immunoSEQ multiplex PCR, and the TCRdb table lists in-frame clones only, not all of them. The profile covers some 12,000 clones, with around 90% appearing a single time and 9.5% to 13% taken by the ten largest. Source material: peripheral blood. These TCRs come from a human donor in a cohort sampled during active COVID-19. Each CDR3 is given without its conserved first and last residue. Part of the rows lack a size; the others show once, few, many or a class for expanded clones.

abundance	v_gene	CDR3aa
NA	TRBV10-2	ASSGEANGYT
NA	TRBV6-5	ASSTRGHGYT
once	TRBV11-2	ASSRGYEQY
NA	TRBV28	ASTSGDRDIQY
NA	TRBV5-8	ASSPLYGEGSNQPQH
NA	TRBV7-2	ASSHGGTGINQPQH
NA	TRBV18	ASSPSSYEQY
NA	TRBV4-1	ASSQPLAGGDKNIQY
NA	TRBV6-2/TRBV6-3	ASSFLGWEGTEAF
NA	TRBV6-5	ASSPRTGNGYT
NA	TRBV5-4	ASSEGSTGRGNTEAF
NA	TRBV6-2/TRBV6-3	ASSTTHREAF
few	TRBV11-2	ASSQTKPPYNEQF
NA	TRBV5-4	ASSFKGGREQY
NA	TRBV9	ASSNYYQPQH
NA	TRBV15	ATSRDLGGRNTEAF
NA	TRBV6-6	ASSHPPGTGGDQPQH
NA	TRBV19	ASSIDGTSGGMDTQY
once	TRBV7-3	ASSLSGAGGPTDTQY
NA	TRBV11-2	ASSLPFPSGDADTQY
NA	TRBV18	ASSPGERKETQY
NA	TRBV5-6	ASSSPGQGIREQY
NA	TRBV4-1	ASKEGYVQF
NA	TRBV7-9	ASTQLTYRGRTDTQY
NA	TRBV3-1/TRBV3-2	ASSPIAGSREQY
NA	TRBV7-2	ASSLAGREYGYT
NA	TRBV4-1	ASSQGPLRGRTDTQY
NA	TRBV19	ASSISGVYGYT
NA	TRBV18	ASSSNSAGGPGETQY
few	TRBV5-5	ASSIRLAGGDTGELF
NA	TRBV9	ASSRRDTDTQY
NA	TRBV15	ASGNRQARQPQH